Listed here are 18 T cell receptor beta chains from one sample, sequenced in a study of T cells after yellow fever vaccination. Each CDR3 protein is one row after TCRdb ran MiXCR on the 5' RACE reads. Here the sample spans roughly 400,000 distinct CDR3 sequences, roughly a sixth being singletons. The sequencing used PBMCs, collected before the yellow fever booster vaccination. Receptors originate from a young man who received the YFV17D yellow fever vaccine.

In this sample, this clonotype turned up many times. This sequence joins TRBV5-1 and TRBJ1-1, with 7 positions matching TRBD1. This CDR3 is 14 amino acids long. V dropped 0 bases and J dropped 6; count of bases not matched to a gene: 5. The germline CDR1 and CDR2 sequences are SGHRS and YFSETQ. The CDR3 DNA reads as TGCGCCAGCAGCTTGGGGGACAGCAGACCTGAAGCTTTCTTT. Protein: CASSLGDSRPEAFF.

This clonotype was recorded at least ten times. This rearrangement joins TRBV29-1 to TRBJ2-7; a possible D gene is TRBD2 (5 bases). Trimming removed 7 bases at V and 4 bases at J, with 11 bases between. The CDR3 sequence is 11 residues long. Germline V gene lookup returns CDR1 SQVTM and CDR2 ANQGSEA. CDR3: CSAASGYEQYV. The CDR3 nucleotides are TGCAGCGCAGCAAGCGGATACGAGCAGTACGTC.

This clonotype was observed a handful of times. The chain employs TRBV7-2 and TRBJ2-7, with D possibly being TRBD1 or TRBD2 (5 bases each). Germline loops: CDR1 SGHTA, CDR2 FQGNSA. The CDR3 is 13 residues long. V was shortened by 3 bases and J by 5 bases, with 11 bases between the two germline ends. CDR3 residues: CASSFGALNEQYF. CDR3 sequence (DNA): TGTGCCAGCAGCTTCGGGGCTCTGAACGAGCAGTACTTC. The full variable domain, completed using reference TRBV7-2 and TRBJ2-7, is GAGVSQSPSNKVTEKGKDVELRCDPISGHTALYWYRQSLGQGLEFLIYFQGNSAPDKSGLPSDRFSAERTGGSVSTLTIQRTQQEDSAVYLCASSFGALNEQYFGPGTRLTVT.

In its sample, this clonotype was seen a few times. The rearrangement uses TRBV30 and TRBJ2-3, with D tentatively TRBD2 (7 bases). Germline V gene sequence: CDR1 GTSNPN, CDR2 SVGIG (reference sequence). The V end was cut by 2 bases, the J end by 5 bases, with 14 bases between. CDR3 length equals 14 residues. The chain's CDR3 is CAWSNGGAEDTQYF. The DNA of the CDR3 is TGTGCCTGGAGTAATGGGGGGGCAGAAGATACGCAGTATTTT.

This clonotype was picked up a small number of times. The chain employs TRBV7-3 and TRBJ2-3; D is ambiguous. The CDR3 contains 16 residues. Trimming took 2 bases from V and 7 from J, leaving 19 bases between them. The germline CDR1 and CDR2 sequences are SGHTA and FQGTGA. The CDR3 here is CASSLALPQNTNTQYF. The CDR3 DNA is TGTGCCAGCAGCTTAGCACTACCTCAGAATACAAATACGCAGTATTTT.

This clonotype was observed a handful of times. The CDR3 sequence: CASSLNSQDRSSYEQYF. The CDR3, as DNA: TGTGCCAGCAGCTTAAACTCACAGGACCGCAGCTCCTACGAGCAGTACTTC. This chain uses TRBV7-2 with TRBJ2-7; D perhaps matches TRBD1 (5 bases). V was clipped by 2 bases and J by 0 bases, with 17 bases between them. Germline V gives CDR1 SGHTA, CDR2 FQGNSA. The CDR3 runs to 17 residues.

The CDR3 sequence is CSAWDPGNYGYTF. The CDR3 DNA reads TGCAGTGCTTGGGACCCCGGAAACTATGGCTACACCTTC. The chain links TRBV20-1 to TRBJ1-2; D is perhaps TRBD1 (5 bases). Germline values: CDR1 DFQATT, CDR2 SNEGSKA (reference sequence). The CDR3 runs to 13 residues. The V end lost 5 bases, the J end lost 2 bases, and 12 bases lay between the germline ends.

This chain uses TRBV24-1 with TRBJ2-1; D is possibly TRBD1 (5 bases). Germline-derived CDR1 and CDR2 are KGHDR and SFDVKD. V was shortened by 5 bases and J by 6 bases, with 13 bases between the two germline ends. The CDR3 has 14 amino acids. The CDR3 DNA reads TGTGCCACCAGTGGGCCCGGGCAGGGCAATGAGCAGTTCTTC. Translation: CATSGPGQGNEQFF.

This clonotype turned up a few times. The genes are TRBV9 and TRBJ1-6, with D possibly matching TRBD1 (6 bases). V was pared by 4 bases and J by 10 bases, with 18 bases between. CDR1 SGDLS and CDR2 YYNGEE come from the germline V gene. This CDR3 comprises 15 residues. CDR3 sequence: CASSPGQSSSSPLHF. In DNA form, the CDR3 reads TGTGCCAGCAGCCCTGGACAGTCAAGTTCCTCACCCCTCCACTTT.

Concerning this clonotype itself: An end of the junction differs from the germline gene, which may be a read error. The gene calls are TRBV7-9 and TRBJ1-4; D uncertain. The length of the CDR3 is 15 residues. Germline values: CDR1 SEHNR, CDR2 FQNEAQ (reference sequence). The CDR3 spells CASSLEGRPNEKLFF. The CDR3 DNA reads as TGTGCCAGTAGCTTGGAAGGGCGACCTAATGAAAAACTGTTTTTT.

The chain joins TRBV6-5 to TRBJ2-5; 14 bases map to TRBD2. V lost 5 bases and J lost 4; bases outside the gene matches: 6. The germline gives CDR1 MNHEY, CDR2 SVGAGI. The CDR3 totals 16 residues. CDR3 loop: CASSTRLAGGRETQYF. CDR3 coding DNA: TGTGCCAGCAGTACAAGACTAGCGGGGGGGCGAGAGACCCAGTACTTC.

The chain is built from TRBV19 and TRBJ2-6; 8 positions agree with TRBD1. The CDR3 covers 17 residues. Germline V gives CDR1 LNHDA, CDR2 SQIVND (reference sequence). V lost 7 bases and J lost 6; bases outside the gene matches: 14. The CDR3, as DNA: TGTGCCAGTACCCCCAGTATAGGACAGGGTGCGGCCAACGTCCTGACTTTC. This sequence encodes CASTPSIGQGAANVLTF.

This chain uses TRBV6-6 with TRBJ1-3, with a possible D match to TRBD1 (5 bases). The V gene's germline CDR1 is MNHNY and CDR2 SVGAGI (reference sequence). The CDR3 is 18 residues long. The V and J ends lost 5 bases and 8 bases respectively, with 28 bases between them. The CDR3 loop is CASSTTRVLYVGDHTIYF. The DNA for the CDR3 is TGTGCCAGCAGTACAACGCGGGTCCTCTACGTGGGGGACCACACCATATATTTT.

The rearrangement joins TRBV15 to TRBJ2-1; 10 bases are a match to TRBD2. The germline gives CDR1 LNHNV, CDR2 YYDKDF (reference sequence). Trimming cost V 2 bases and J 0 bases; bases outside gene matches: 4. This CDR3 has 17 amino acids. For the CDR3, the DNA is TGTGCCACCAGCAGAAATCTAGCGGGGGCCTCCTACAATGAGCAGTTCTTC. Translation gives CATSRNLAGASYNEQFF.

Written as DNA, the CDR3 is TGCGCCAGCAGCGAGACGGCGGCGTCCTACAATGAGCAGTTCTTC. Translated, it gives CASSETAASYNEQFF. The chain carries TRBV5-1 and TRBJ2-1; D is unresolved. V shed 4 bases and J shed 1 base, with 12 bases lying between them. The CDR3 spans 15 residues. The germline gives CDR1 SGHRS, CDR2 YFSETQ.

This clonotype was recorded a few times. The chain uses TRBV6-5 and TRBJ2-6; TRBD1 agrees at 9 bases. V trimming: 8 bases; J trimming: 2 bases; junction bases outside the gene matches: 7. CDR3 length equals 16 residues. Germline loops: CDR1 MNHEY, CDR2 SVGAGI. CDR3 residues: CASGPTGGTGANVLTF. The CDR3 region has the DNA TGTGCCAGCGGGCCGACAGGGGGAACTGGGGCCAACGTCCTGACTTTC.

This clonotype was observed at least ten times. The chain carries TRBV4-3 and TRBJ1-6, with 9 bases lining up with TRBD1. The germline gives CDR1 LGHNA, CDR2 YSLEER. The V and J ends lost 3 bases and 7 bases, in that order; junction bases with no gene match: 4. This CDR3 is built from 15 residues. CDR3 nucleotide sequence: TGCGCCAGCAGCCATTACGGACAGGGGAATTCACCCCTCCACTTT. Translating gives CASSHYGQGNSPLHF.

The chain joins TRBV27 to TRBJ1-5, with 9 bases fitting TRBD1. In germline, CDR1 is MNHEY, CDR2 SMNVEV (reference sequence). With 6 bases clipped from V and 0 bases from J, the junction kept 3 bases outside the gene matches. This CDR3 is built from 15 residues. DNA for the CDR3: TGTGCCAGCAGACAGGGGGCGAGTAGCAATCAGCCCCAGCATTTT. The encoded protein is CASRQGASSNQPQHF.